These T cell receptor beta chains were read from a single sample in a study of T-cell reconstitution after alpha-beta-depleted transplantation in children. A single record per CDR3 protein comes from TCRdb applying MiXCR to the PCR reads. The table lists a few hundred thousand distinct CDR3 sequences, roughly 17% of them singletons. Here the sequenced sample was PBMCs, mostly from graft donor cells, taken 360 days after TCRalphabeta/CD19-depleted stem cell transplant. The receptors shown here come from a boy under two years old who had a stem cell transplant for Wiskott-Aldrich syndrome, so the T cells may come from the graft donor. Both conserved end residues are trimmed from each CDR3. Size is omitted from some rows. Given values are once, few, many or a class for expanded clones.

v_gene	abundance	j_gene	CDR3aa
TRBV4-1	few	TRBJ2-4	ASSQDLSTGSIQY
TRBV6-2/TRBV6-3	few	TRBJ2-1	ASKGTLHEQF
TRBV15	NA	TRBJ2-5	ATSRVDEGWETQY
TRBV12-5	NA	TRBJ1-5	ASGRGTGVPNQPQH
TRBV5-1	many	TRBJ1-2	ASSSTGAGGYGYT
TRBV29-1	few	TRBJ2-4	SVEGLAGAPRNIQY
TRBV29-1	few	TRBJ2-2	SVQFSGLWSPGELF
TRBV18	once	TRBJ2-1	ASSPGLAGGQF
TRBV5-1	many	TRBJ1-6	ASSLDLNSPLH
TRBV12-3/TRBV12-4	few	TRBJ2-1	ASSLYTYNEQF
TRBV13	many	TRBJ1-1	ASSLGVGGNTEAF
TRBV2	few	TRBJ2-6	ASSEVAGTGANVLT
TRBV5-6	NA	TRBJ2-2	ASSLVGRGTGELF
TRBV14	NA	TRBJ1-4	ASSRSLVGWSEKLF
TRBV27	NA	TRBJ2-1	ASSLSNNRLAETYNEQF
TRBV15	NA	TRBJ1-6	ATSRDWNRNSPLH
TRBV4-2	few	TRBJ2-7	ASSQGAGGEQY
TRBV5-4	few	TRBJ2-1	ASSLRTGPSYNEQF
TRBV5-1	few	TRBJ1-6	ASSLAGRSPLH
TRBV10-3	few	TRBJ2-5	AISELAGLQETQY
TRBV10-3	few	TRBJ2-5	AITRDRWETQY
TRBV27	NA	TRBJ2-4	ASSFSGLGAKNIQY
TRBV20-1	few	TRBJ1-5	SARPDSPNQPQH
TRBV29-1	NA	TRBJ2-1	SVTRTSYNEQF